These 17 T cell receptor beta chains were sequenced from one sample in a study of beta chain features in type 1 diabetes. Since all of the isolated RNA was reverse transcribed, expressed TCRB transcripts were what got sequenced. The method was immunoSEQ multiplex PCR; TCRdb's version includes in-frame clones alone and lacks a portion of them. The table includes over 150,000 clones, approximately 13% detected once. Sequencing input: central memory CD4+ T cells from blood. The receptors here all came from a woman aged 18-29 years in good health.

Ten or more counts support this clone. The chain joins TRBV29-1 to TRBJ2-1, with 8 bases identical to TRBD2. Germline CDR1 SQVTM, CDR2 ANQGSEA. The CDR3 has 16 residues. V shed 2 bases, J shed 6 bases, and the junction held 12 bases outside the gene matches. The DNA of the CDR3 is TGCAGCGTTGAACTCAGCGGGAGACTTGGGTCCAATGAGCAGTTCTTC. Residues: CSVELSGRLGSNEQFF.

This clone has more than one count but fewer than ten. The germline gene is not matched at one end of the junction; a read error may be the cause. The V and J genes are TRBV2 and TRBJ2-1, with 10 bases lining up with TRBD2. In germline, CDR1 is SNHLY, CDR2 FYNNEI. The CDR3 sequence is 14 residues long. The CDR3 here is CSSQRTSGYNEQFF. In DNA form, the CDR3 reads TGTTCCAGCCAACGGACTAGCGGCTACAATGAGCAGTTCTTC.

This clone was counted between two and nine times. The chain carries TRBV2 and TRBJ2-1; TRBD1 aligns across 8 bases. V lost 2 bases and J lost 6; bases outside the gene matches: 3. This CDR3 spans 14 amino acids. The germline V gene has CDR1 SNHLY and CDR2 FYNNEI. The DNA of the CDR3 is TGTGCCAGCAGTGAATCGACAGGGGTCAATGAGCAGTTCTTC. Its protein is CASSESTGVNEQFF.

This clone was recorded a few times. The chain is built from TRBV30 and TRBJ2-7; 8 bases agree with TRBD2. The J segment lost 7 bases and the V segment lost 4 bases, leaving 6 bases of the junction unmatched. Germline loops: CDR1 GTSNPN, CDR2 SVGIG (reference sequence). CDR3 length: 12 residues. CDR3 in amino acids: CAWTEGGGEQYF. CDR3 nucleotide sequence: TGTGCCTGGACGGAGGGCGGGGGGGAGCAGTACTTC.

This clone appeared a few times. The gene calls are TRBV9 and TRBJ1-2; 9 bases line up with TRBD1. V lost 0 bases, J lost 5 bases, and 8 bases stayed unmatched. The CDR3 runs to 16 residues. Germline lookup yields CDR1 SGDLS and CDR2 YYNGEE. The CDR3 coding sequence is TGTGCCAGCAGCGTAGATGTTGGGGACAGGGCGTATGGCTACACCTTC. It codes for CASSVDVGDRAYGYTF.

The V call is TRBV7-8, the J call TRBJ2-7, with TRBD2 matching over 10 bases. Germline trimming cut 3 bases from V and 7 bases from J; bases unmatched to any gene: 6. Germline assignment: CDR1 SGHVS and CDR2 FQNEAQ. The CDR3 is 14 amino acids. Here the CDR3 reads CASSLMLAGVEQYF. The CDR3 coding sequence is TGTGCCAGCAGCTTGATGCTAGCGGGAGTTGAGCAGTACTTC. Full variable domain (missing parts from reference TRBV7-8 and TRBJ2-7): GAGVSQSPRYKVAKRGQDVALRCDPISGHVSLFWYQQALGQGPEFLTYFQNEAQLDKSGLPSDRFFAERPEGSVSTLKIQRTQQEDSAVYLCASSLMLAGVEQYFGPGTRLTVT.

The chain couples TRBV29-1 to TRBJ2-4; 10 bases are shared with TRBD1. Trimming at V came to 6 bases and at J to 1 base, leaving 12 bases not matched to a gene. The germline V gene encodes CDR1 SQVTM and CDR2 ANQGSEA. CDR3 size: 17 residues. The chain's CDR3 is CSVVPGQGRKAKNIQYF. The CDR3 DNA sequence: TGCAGCGTCGTACCGGGACAGGGGAGGAAGGCCAAAAACATTCAGTACTTC.

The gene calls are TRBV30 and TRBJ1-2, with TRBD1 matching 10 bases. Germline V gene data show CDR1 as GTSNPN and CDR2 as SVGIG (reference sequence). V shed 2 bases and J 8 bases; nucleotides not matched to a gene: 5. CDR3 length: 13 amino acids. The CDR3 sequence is CAWSTQTGGGYTF. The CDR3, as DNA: TGTGCCTGGAGTACCCAGACAGGGGGCGGCTACACCTTC.

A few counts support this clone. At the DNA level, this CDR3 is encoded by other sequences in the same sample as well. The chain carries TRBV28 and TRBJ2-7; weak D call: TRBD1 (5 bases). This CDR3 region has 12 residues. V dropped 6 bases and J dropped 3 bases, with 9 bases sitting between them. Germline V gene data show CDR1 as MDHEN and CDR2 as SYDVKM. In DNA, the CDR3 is TGTGCCAGCAGACCCGACAGCTACGAGCAGTACTTC. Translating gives CASRPDSYEQYF.

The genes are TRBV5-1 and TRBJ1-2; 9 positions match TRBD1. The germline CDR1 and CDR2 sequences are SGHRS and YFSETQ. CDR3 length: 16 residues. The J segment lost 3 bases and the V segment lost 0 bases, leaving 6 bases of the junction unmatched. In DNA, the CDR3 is TGCGCCAGCAGCTTGGATGGGACAGGGAGAGACTATGGCTACACCTTC. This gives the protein CASSLDGTGRDYGYTF.

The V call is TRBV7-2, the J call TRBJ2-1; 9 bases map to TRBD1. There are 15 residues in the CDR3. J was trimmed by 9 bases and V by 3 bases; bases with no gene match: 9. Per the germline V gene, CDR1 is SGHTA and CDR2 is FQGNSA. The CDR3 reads CASSFGTGSSSEQFF. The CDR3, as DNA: TGTGCCAGCAGCTTCGGGACAGGGTCATCCAGTGAGCAGTTCTTC.

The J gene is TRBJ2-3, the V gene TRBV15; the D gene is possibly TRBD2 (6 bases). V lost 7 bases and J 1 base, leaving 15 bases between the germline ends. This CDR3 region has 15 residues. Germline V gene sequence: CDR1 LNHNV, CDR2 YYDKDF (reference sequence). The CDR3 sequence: CATIESGPRTDTQYF. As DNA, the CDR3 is TGTGCCACCATCGAAAGCGGGCCACGCACAGATACGCAGTATTTT.

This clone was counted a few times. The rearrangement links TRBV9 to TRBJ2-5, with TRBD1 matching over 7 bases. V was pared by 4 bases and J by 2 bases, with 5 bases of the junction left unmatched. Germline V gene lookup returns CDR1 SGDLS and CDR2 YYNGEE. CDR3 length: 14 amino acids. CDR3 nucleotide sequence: TGTGCCAGCAGCCCTGGACAGGTTCAAGAGACCCAGTACTTC. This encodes CASSPGQVQETQYF.

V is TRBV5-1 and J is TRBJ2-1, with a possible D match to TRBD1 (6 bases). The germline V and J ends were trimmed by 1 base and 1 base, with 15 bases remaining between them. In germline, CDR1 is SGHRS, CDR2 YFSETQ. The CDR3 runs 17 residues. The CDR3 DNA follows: TGCGCCAGCAGCTTGTACGCAGGGCAGGGGTCCTACAATGAGCAGTTCTTC. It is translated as CASSLYAGQGSYNEQFF.

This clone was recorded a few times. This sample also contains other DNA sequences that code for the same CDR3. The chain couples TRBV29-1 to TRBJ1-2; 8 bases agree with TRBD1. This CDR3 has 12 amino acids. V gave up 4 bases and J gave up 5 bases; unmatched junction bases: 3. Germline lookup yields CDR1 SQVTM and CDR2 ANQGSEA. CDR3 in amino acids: CSVGDRGYGYTF. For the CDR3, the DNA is TGCAGCGTTGGAGACAGGGGTTATGGCTACACCTTC.

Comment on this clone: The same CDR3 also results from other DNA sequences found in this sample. CDR3 loop: CASSAGFGYTF. CDR3 nucleotides: TGTGCCAGCAGTGCAGGGTTCGGCTACACCTTC. This rearrangement joins TRBV28 to TRBJ1-2; TRBD1 might be the D (5 bases). The CDR3 has 11 amino acids. Germline V gene sequence: CDR1 MDHEN, CDR2 SYDVKM. The V end lost 5 bases, the J end lost 8 bases, and 9 bases lay between the germline ends.

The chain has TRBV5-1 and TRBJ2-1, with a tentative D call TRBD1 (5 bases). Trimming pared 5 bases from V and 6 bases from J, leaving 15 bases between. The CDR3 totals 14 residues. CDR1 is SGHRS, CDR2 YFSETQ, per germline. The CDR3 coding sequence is TGCGCCAGCAGTTTGATAGTTGGGGCCAATGAGCAGTTCTTC. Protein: CASSLIVGANEQFF.